This T cell receptor (beta chain) was profiled in a study of T-cell memory formation after mild COVID-19. Study at large: Clustering of TCRs was largely donor specific.

Each CDR3 protein gets one entry after TCRdb re-called the 5' RACE reads with MiXCR. The table shows some 100,000 distinct CDR3 sequences, with 11% occurring only once. Notes on this clonotype: The antigen remains unidentified.

Study outcomes and limitations: Clones that contracted from day 15 to 85 had balanced CD4/CD8; later expanders were CD4+ biased.

From germline, CDR1 is KGHDR and CDR2 SFDVKD. Trimming cost V 5 bases and J 1 base, with 17 bases left between them. The CDR3 is 16 amino acids. The chain couples TRBV24-1 to TRBJ2-7; D may match TRBD1 or TRBD2 (5 bases each). The sequence came from a man aged 18 to 30 who had mild COVID-19 (a few samples of this study predate the infection). Cell type and time point are not known. Material: PBMCs or a T cell subset sorted from them (not recorded which). The CDR3 region is CATSGSWDHGSYEQYV. The CDR3 bases are TGTGCCACCAGTGGGTCCTGGGACCATGGTTCCTACGAGCAGTACGTC.